This T cell receptor (beta chain) originates from a study of blood T cell repertoires in COVID-19. Generated by immunoSEQ multiplex PCR, the TCRdb table keeps only in-frame clones and is missing some. This table has approximately 190,000 clones, 82% appearing once. Germline V gene data show CDR1 as MGHDK and CDR2 as SYGVNS. The CDR3 spans 13 residues. The V end was cut by 4 bases, the J end by 5 bases, with 11 bases between. Sequencing was carried out using peripheral blood. The genes are TRBV25-1 and TRBJ1-1; D not certain. The source is a woman aged 55-70 years with COVID-19, enrolled during active disease. Here the CDR3 DNA reads TGTGCCAGCAGTGGGAGGATGTGGACTGAAGCTTTCTTT. It yields the protein CASSGRMWTEAFF.